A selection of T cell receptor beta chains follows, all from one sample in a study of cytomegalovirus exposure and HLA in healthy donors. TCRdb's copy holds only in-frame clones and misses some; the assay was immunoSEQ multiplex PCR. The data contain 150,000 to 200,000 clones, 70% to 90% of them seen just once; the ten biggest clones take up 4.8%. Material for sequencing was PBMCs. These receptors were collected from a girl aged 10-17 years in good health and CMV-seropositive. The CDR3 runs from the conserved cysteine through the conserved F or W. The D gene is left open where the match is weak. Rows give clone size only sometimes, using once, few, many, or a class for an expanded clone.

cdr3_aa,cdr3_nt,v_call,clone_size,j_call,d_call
CASRRQGMAFF,TGTGCCAGCAGAAGACAGGGGATGGCTTTCTTT,TRBV27,NA,TRBJ1-1,TRBD1
CASSVSGGGNYEQYF,TGTGCCAGCAGCGTATCGGGCGGGGGTAACTACGAGCAGTACTTC,TRBV9,once,TRBJ2-7,TRBD2
CASSIGQGIGYGYTF,TGTGCCAGTAGTATAGGCCAGGGTATTGGCTATGGCTACACCTTC,TRBV19,NA,TRBJ1-2,NA
CASSRPGNTEAFF,TGCGCCAGCAGCCGCCCCGGGAACACTGAAGCTTTCTTT,TRBV5-1,NA,TRBJ1-1,NA
CASSQIGRGSTGELFF,TGCGCCAGCAGCCAGATAGGTCGAGGCTCCACCGGGGAGCTGTTTTTT,TRBV4-1,NA,TRBJ2-2,NA
CAWSVLRGLAEAFF,TGTGCCTGGAGTGTACTGCGAGGGTTGGCTGAAGCTTTCTTT,TRBV30,NA,TRBJ1-1,NA
CASSQGGTFTDTQYF,TGTGCCAGCAGCCAAGGAGGTACATTCACAGATACGCAGTATTTT,TRBV14,NA,TRBJ2-3,NA
CASSVGQDRNQPQHF,TGTGCCAGCAGCGTAGGACAGGATCGCAATCAGCCCCAGCATTTT,TRBV9,NA,TRBJ1-5,NA
CASSLDTTVRKDTQYF,TGTGCCAGCAGCTTAGACACAACAGTAAGGAAAGATACGCAGTATTTT,TRBV7-8,NA,TRBJ2-3,NA
CASSWDDAGNSPLHF,TGTGCCAGCAGTTGGGATGACGCAGGGAATTCACCCCTCCACTTT,TRBV27,NA,TRBJ1-6,NA
CASNLDIRNQPQHF,TGTGCCAGCAACCTGGACATCCGCAATCAGCCCCAGCATTTT,TRBV2,once,TRBJ1-5,NA
CASSAVESTEAFF,TGTGCCAGCAGTGCGGTGGAAAGCACTGAAGCTTTCTTT,TRBV6-6,NA,TRBJ1-1,NA
CASSVAGVGGYTF,TGTGCCAGCAGCGTAGCAGGGGTTGGCGGCTACACCTTC,TRBV9,NA,TRBJ1-2,NA
CASSHRLPSYNEQFF,TGTGCCAGCAGCCATCGACTGCCCTCCTACAATGAGCAGTTCTTC,TRBV7-8,once,TRBJ2-1,NA
CASRKVGESGYTF,TGTGCCAGCAGGAAGGTAGGGGAAAGTGGCTACACCTTC,TRBV27,NA,TRBJ1-2,NA
CASSESAGNQETQYF,TGTGCCAGCAGTGAGTCTGCGGGGAACCAAGAGACCCAGTACTTC,TRBV6-1,few,TRBJ2-5,NA
CASGLEANTEAFF,TGTGCTAGTGGCCTTGAAGCGAACACTGAAGCTTTCTTT,TRBV12-5,NA,TRBJ1-1,NA
CASSSRNTEAFF,TGTGCCAGCAGTTCCAGGAACACTGAAGCTTTCTTT,TRBV13,NA,TRBJ1-1,NA
CASSTEGSGGYNEQFF,TGTGCCAGCAGCACCGAGGGTAGCGGGGGATACAATGAGCAGTTCTTC,TRBV7-3,few,TRBJ2-1,TRBD2
CASGNRANPYEQYF,TGTGCCAGCGGGAACAGGGCGAATCCCTACGAGCAGTACTTC,TRBV2,NA,TRBJ2-7,NA
CASTWDSNFNEQYF,TGTGCCAGCACTTGGGACAGCAACTTTAATGAGCAGTACTTC,TRBV6-6,NA,TRBJ2-7,TRBD1
CASSESIRYEQYF,TGCGCCAGCAGTGAGTCGATACGATACGAGCAGTACTTC,TRBV10-1,NA,TRBJ2-7,NA
CASSYSQGRETQYF,TGTGCCAGCAGTTACTCTCAGGGGAGAGAGACCCAGTACTTC,TRBV6-5,NA,TRBJ2-5,NA
CASSVDDRNSPLHF,TGTGCCAGCAGCGTAGATGACAGGAATTCACCCCTCCACTTT,TRBV9,NA,TRBJ1-6,NA
CASSVRPSGVNTEAFF,TGTGCCAGCAGTGTACGTCCATCCGGTGTTAACACTGAAGCTTTCTTT,TRBV6-1,NA,TRBJ1-1,NA
CASSPSGTGPPDTQYF,TGTGCCAGCTCACCATCCGGGACAGGGCCACCAGATACGCAGTATTTT,TRBV18,once,TRBJ2-3,TRBD1